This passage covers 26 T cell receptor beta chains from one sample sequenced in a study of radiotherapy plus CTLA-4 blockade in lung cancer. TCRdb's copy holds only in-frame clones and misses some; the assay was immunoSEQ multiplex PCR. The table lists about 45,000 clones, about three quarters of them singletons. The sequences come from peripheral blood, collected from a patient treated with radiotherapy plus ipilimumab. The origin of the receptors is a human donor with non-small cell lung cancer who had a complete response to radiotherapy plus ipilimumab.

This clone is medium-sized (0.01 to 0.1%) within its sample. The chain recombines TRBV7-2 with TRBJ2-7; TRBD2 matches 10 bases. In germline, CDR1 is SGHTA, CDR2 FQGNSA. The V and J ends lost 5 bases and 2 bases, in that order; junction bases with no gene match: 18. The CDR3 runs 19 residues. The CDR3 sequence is CASSPGGSVWTSGTYEQYF. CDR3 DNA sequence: TGTGCCAGCAGCCCTGGTGGGTCCGTTTGGACTAGCGGAACCTACGAGCAGTACTTC. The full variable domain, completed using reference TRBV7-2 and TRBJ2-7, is GAGVSQSPSNKVTEKGKDVELRCDPISGHTALYWYRQSLGQGLEFLIYFQGNSAPDKSGLPSDRFSAERTGGSVSTLTIQRTQQEDSAVYLCASSPGGSVWTSGTYEQYFGPGTRLTVT.

For the CDR3, the DNA is TGCGCCAGCACCATGGGACAGGGGGACATTCAGTACTTC. Protein product: CASTMGQGDIQYF. This chain connects TRBV5-1 to TRBJ2-4; 11 bases map to TRBD1. This CDR3 is 13 amino acids long. CDR1 is SGHRS and CDR2 is YFSETQ in the germline V gene. The trim removed 6 bases at V and 8 bases at J, leaving 4 bases unmatched.

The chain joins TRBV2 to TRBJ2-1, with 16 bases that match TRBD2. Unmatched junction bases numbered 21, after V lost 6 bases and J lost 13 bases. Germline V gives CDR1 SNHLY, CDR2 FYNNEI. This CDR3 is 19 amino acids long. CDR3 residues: CASRRGLAGGRGGISSQFF. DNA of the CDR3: TGTGCCAGCAGAAGGGGACTAGCGGGAGGGCGGGGTGGAATATCGAGCCAGTTCTTC.

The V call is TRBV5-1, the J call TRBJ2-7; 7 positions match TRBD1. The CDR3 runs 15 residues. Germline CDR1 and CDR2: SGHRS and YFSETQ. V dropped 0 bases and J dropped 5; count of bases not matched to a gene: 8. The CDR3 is CASSLDGVRGNEQYF. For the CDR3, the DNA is TGCGCCAGCAGCTTGGACGGGGTCAGGGGGAACGAGCAGTACTTC.

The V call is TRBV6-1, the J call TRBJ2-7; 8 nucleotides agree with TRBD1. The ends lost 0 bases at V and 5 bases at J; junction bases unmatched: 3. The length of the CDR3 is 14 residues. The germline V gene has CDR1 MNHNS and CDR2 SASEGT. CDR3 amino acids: CASSEAWTGNEQYF. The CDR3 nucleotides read TGTGCCAGCAGTGAAGCTTGGACAGGGAACGAGCAGTACTTC.

Here the CDR3 reads CASNERTGGLRYEQYF. CDR3 bases: TGTGCCAGCAACGAAAGGACAGGGGGGCTCCGGTACGAGCAGTACTTC. This rearrangement joins TRBV28 to TRBJ2-7, with 10 bases that match TRBD1. V trimming: 7 bases; J trimming: 4 bases; junction bases outside the gene matches: 13. The length of the CDR3 is 16 residues. The V gene's germline CDR1 is MDHEN and CDR2 SYDVKM.

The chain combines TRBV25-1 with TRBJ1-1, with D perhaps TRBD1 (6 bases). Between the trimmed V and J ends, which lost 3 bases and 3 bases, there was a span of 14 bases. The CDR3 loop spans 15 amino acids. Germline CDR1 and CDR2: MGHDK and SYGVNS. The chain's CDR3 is CASSDSGQFHTEAFF. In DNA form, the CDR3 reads TGTGCCAGCAGTGATTCCGGACAGTTCCACACTGAAGCTTTCTTT. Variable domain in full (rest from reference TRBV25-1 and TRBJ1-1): EADIYQTPRYLVIGTGKKITLECSQTMGHDKMYWYQQDPGMELHLIHYSYGVNSTEKGDLSSESTVSRIRTEHFPLTLESARPSHTSQYLCASSDSGQFHTEAFFGQGTRLTVV.

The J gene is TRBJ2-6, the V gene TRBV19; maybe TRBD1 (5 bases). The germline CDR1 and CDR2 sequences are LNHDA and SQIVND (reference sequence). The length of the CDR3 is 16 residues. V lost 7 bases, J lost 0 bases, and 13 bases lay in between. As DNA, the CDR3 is TGTGCCAGTACTAAACAGGTCTCCTCTGGGGCCAACGTCCTGACTTTC. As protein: CASTKQVSSGANVLTF.

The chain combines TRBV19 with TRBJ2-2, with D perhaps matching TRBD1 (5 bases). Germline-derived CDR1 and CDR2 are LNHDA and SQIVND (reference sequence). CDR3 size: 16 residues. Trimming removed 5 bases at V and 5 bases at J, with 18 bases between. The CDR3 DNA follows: TGTGCCAGTAGTGACAGTACGAGTGTGGGGACCGGGGAGCTGTTTTTT. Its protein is CASSDSTSVGTGELFF.

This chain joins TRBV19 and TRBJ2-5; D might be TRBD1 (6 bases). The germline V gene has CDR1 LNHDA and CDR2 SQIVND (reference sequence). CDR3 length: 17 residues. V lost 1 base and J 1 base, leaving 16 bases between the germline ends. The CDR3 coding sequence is TGTGCCAGTAGTATAGGGTCGGTCAGGGGCACCCAAGAGACCCAGTACTTC. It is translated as CASSIGSVRGTQETQYF.

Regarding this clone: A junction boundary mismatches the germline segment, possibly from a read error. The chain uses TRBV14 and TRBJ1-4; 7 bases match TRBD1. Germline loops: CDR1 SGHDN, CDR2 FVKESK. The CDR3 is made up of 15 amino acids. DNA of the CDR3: TGTGCCAGCAGCCAACGTTCGGACAGGCTTGAAGAACTGTTTTTT. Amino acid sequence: CASSQRSDRLEELFF.

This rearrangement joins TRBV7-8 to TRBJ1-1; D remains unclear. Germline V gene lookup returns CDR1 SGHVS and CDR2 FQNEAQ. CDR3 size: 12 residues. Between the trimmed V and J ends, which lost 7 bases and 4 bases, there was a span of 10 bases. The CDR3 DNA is TGTGCCAGCACCTCGGGTGGCACTGAAGCTTTCTTT. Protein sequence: CASTSGGTEAFF.

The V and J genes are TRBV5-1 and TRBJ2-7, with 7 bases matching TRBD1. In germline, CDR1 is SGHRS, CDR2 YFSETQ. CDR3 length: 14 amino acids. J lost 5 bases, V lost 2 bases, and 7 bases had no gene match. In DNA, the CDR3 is TGCGCCAGCAGCTTTCTACAAACAGGGGACGAGCAGTACTTC. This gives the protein CASSFLQTGDEQYF. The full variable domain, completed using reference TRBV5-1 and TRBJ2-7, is KAGVTQTPRYLIKTRGQQVTLSCSPISGHRSVSWYQQTPGQGLQFLFEYFSETQRNKGNFPGRFSGRQFSNSRSEMNVSTLELGDSALYLCASSFLQTGDEQYFGPGTRLTVT.

CDR3 loop: CASSFEGPNTGELFF. In DNA, the CDR3 is TGTGCCAGCAGTTTCGAGGGCCCGAACACCGGGGAGCTGTTTTTT. The rearrangement uses TRBV27 and TRBJ2-2, with D perhaps TRBD2 (5 bases). V was clipped by 3 bases and J by 0 bases, with 8 bases between them. This CDR3 is built from 15 residues. Germline CDR1 reads MNHEY; CDR2 reads SMNVEV (reference sequence).

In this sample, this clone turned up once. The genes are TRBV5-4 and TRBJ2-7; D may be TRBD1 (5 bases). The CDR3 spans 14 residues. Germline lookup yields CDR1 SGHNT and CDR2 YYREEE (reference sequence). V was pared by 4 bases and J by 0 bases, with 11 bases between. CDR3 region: CASSSRQPSYEQYF. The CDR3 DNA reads TGTGCCAGCAGCAGCAGACAGCCCTCCTACGAGCAGTACTTC.

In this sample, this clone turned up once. The CDR3 loop is CASSGPGTGGAFYNSPLHF. The CDR3 coding sequence is TGTGCCAGCAGCGGTCCCGGGACAGGGGGCGCCTTCTATAATTCACCCCTCCACTTT. V and J are TRBV13 and TRBJ1-6, with 12 bases identical to TRBD1. The CDR3 totals 19 residues. CDR1 is PRHDT, CDR2 FYEKMQ, per germline (reference sequence). Trimming at V came to 5 bases and at J to 3 bases, leaving 11 bases not matched to a gene.

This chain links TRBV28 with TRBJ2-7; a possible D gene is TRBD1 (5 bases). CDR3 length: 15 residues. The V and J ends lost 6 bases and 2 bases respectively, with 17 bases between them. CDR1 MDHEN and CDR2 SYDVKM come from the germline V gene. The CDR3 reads CASSRDSELTYEQYF. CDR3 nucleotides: TGTGCCAGCAGCAGAGACAGCGAACTTACCTACGAGCAGTACTTC.

The CDR3 spells CASKGTSLNEQFF. The DNA of the CDR3 is TGTGCCAGCAAAGGGACTTCCCTCAATGAGCAGTTCTTC. V gene TRBV11-2 combines with J gene TRBJ2-1; TRBD2 is a possible D gene (6 bases). Trimming removed 7 bases from V and 6 bases from J, with 13 bases in between. The germline gives CDR1 SGHAT, CDR2 FQNNGV. The CDR3 consists of 13 residues.

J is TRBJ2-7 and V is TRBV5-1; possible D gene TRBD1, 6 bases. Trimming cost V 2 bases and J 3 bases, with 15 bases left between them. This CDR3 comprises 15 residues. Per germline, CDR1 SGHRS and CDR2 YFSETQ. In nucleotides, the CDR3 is TGCGCCAGCAGCTTCGGGACACTCCGAGACTACGAGCAGTACTTC. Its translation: CASSFGTLRDYEQYF.

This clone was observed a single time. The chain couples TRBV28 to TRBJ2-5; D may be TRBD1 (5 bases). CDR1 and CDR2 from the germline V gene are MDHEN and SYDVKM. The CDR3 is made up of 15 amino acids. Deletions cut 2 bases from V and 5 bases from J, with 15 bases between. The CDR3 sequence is CASSLSWGRVETQYF. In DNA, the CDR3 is TGTGCCAGCAGTTTAAGTTGGGGCAGGGTGGAGACCCAGTACTTC.

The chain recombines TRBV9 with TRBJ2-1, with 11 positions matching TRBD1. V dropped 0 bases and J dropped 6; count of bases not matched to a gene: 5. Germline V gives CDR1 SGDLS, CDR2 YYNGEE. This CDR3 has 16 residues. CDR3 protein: CASSVGGTGGVNEQFF. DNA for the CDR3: TGTGCCAGCAGCGTAGGGGGGACAGGGGGGGTCAATGAGCAGTTCTTC.

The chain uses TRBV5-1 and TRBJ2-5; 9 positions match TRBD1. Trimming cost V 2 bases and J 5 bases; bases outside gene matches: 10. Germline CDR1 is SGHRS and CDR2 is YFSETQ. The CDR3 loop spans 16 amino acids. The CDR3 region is CASSLGPGQGSETQYF. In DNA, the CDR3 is TGCGCCAGCAGCTTAGGGCCGGGACAGGGTTCCGAGACCCAGTACTTC.

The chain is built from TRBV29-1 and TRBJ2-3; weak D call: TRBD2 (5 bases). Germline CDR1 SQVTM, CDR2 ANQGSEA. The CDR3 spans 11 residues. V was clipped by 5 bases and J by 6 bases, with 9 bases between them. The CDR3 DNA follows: TGCAGCGTTACCGGGATGGATACGCAGTATTTT. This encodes CSVTGMDTQYF.

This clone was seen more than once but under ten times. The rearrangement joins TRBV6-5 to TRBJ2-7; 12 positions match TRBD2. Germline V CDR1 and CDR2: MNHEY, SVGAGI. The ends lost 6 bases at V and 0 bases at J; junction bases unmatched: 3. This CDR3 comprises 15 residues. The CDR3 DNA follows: TGTGCCAGCAGCTCGACTAGCGGGAGCTCCTACGAGCAGTACTTC. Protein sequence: CASSSTSGSSYEQYF.

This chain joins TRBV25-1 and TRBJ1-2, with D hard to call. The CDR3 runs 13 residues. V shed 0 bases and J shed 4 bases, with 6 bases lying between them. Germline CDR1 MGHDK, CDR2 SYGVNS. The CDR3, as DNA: TGTGCCAGCAGTGAATATTTCCGCTATGGCTACACCTTC. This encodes CASSEYFRYGYTF.

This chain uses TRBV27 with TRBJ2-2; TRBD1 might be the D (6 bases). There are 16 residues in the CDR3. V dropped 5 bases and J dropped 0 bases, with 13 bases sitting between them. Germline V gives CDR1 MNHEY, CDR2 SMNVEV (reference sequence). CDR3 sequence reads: CASSKQTGTNTGELFF. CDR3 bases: TGTGCCAGCAGTAAACAAACAGGGACGAACACCGGGGAGCTGTTTTTT.